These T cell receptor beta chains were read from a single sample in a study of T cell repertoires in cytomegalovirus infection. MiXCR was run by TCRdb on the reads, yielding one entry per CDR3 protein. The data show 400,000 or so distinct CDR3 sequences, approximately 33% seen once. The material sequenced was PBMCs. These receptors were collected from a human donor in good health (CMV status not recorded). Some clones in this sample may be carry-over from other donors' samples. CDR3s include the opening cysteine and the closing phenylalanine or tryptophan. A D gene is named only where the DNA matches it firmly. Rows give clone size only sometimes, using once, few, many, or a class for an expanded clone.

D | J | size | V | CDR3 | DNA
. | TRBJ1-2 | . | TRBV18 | CASSRAGPPDGYTF | TGTGCCAGCTCACGGGCAGGGCCCCCCGACGGCTACACCTTC
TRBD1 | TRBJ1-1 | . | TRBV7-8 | CASSSGQAGPEAFF | TGTGCCAGCAGCTCCGGACAGGCAGGCCCTGAAGCTTTCTTT
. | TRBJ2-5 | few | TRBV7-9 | CASSLRQPGETQYF | TGTGCCAGCAGCTTAAGACAACCCGGGGAGACCCAGTACTTC
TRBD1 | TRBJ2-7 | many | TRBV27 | CASSSGTGVEQYF | TGTGCCAGCAGTTCTGGGACAGGGGTTGAGCAGTACTTC
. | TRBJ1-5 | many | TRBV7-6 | CASSLAPESNQPQHF | TGTGCCAGCAGCTTAGCCCCGGAGAGCAATCAGCCCCAGCATTTT
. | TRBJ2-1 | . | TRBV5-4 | CASSPEGSSYNEQFF | TGTGCCAGCAGCCCCGAGGGGAGCTCCTACAATGAGCAGTTCTTC
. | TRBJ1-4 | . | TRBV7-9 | CASSYYLEGKKLFF | TGTGCCAGCAGCTATTACCTCGAGGGTAAAAAACTGTTTTTT
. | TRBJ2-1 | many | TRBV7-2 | CASSFVGASVNEQFF | TGTGCCAGCAGCTTCGTCGGGGCTAGTGTCAATGAGCAGTTCTTC
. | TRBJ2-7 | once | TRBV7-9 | CASSLDGSPSYEQYF | TGTGCCAGCAGCTTAGATGGATCCCCCTCCTACGAGCAGTACTTC
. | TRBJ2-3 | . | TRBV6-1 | CASSDFLLNSGYTDTQYF | TGTGCCAGCAGTGACTTCCTACTAAACAGCGGATACACAGATACGCAGTATTTT
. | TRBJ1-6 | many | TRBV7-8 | CASSSEISPLHF | TGTGCCAGCAGCTCCGAGATTTCACCCCTCCACTTT
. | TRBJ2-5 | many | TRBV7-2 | CASSFPSIRAQYF | TGTGCCAGCAGCTTCCCCTCGATCCGCGCCCAGTACTTC
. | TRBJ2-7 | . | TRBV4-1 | CASSPRARTSSYEQYF | TGCGCCAGCAGCCCCAGAGCCCGGACAAGCTCCTACGAGCAGTACTTC
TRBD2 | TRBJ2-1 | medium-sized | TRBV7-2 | CASSLARRSGGRPSYNEQFF | TGTGCCAGCAGCTTAGCTCGGAGAAGCGGGGGGCGACCCTCCTACAATGAGCAGTTCTTC
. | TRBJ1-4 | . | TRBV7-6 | CASSLGAGHLNEKLFF | TGTGCCAGCAGCTTAGGGGCGGGACATCTTAATGAAAAACTGTTTTTT
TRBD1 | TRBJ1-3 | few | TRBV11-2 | CASSFTGVGNTIYF | TGTGCCAGCAGCTTTACAGGGGTTGGAAACACCATATATTTT
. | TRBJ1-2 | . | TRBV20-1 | CSEEQGGSGYTF | TGCAGTGAGGAACAGGGAGGGAGTGGCTACACCTTC
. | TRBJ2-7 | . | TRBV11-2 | CASSSRITRATPYEQYF | TGTGCCAGCAGCTCACGAATCACCAGGGCCACCCCCTACGAGCAGTACTTC
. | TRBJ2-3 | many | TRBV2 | CASSERVVAADTQYF | TGTGCCAGCAGTGAAAGGGTGGTGGCCGCAGATACGCAGTATTTT
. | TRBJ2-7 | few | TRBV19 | CASSPYTGGKDEQYF | TGTGCCAGTAGTCCTTATACTGGCGGGAAGGACGAGCAGTACTTC
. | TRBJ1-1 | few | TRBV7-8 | CASSPSGVEAFF | TGTGCCAGCAGCCCATCGGGAGTTGAAGCTTTCTTT
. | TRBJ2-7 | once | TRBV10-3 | CAISVQSITSDSYEQYF | TGTGCCATCAGTGTACAAAGCATTACCTCCGATTCCTACGAGCAGTACTTC
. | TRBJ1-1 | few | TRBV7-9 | CASSPGTRNTEAFF | TGTGCCAGCAGCCCCGGGACAAGGAACACTGAAGCTTTCTTT
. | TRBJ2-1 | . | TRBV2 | CASKLRGGNEQFF | TGTGCCAGCAAGCTCCGAGGGGGCAATGAGCAGTTCTTC
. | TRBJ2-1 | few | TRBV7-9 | CASSLSELEDEQFF | TGTGCCAGCAGCTTAAGTGAGTTAGAGGATGAGCAGTTCTTC
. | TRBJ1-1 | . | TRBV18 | CASSPRGTTESFF | TGTGCCAGCTCACCTAGGGGGACCACTGAATCTTTCTTT
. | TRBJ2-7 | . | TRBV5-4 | CASSWDTTYEQYF | TGTGCCAGCAGCTGGGACACGACCTACGAGCAGTACTTC
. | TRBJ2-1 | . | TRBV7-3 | CASSLNPSSYNEQFF | TGTGCCAGCAGCTTAAACCCAAGCTCCTACAATGAGCAGTTCTTC
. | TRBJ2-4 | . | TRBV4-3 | CASSNDRGAELQYF | TGCGCCAGCAGCAACGACCGGGGGGCAGAACTTCAGTACTTC
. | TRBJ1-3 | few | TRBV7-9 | CASSFSRDTIYF | TGTGCCAGCAGCTTCTCACGGGACACCATATATTTT